This is a list of T cell receptor beta chains from one sample in a study of T cell responses to AZD1222 COVID-19 vaccine. Only in-frame clones appear in the TCRdb table, and some are missing; sequencing was by immunoSEQ multiplex PCR. The table includes some 93,000 clones, 85% to 90% detected once. The sequenced sample was peripheral blood, obtained 28 days after the second AZD1222 dose. The receptor set was obtained from an adult who received the AZD1222 COVID-19 vaccine. The CDR3 runs from the conserved cysteine through the conserved F or W. Fields, in order: J gene, V gene, D gene, CDR3 length, clone size, CDR3 protein, CDR3 DNA. The D gene is left open where the match is weak. The size of a clone is reported for some rows only, either as once, few or many, or as a class for expanded clones.

J: TRBJ1-3
V: TRBV3-1/TRBV3-2
D: -
length: 15
size: once
CDR3: CASTLTPDSGNTIYF
DNA: TGTGCCAGCACCTTAACCCCGGACTCTGGAAACACCATATATTTT

J: TRBJ1-1
V: TRBV9
D: TRBD1
length: 15
size: -
CDR3: CASSVTGAMNTEAFF
DNA: TGTGCCAGCAGCGTTACAGGGGCCATGAACACTGAAGCTTTCTTT

J: TRBJ2-7
V: TRBV19
D: -
length: 14
size: -
CDR3: CASSLSIGSYEQYF
DNA: TGTGCCAGTAGTCTGTCGATAGGATCTTACGAGCAGTACTTC

J: TRBJ1-5
V: TRBV19
D: -
length: 13
size: -
CDR3: CASRSRSNQPQHF
DNA: TGTGCCAGTAGGTCTAGGAGCAATCAGCCCCAGCATTTT

J: TRBJ2-1
V: TRBV9
D: -
length: 16
size: -
CDR3: CASSVDQRGAYNEQFF
DNA: TGTGCCAGCAGCGTAGACCAACGGGGGGCATACAATGAGCAGTTCTTC

J: TRBJ1-2
V: TRBV5-1
D: -
length: 13
size: -
CDR3: CASSWLGEDGYTF
DNA: TGCGCCAGCAGCTGGCTAGGGGAGGATGGCTACACCTTC

J: TRBJ1-2
V: TRBV2
D: -
length: 14
size: -
CDR3: CASIPSLDSYGYTF
DNA: TGTGCCAGCATTCCTTCCCTGGACAGCTATGGCTACACCTTC

J: TRBJ1-6
V: TRBV5-1
D: TRBD1
length: 14
size: -
CDR3: CASSPGQGRSPLHF
DNA: TGCGCCAGCAGCCCCGGACAGGGGCGCTCACCCCTCCACTTT

J: TRBJ2-5
V: TRBV27
D: TRBD2
length: 17
size: -
CDR3: CASSSRGASGNDETQYF
DNA: TGTGCCAGCAGTTCGAGAGGGGCTAGCGGGAATGATGAGACCCAGTACTTC

J: TRBJ1-1
V: TRBV13
D: -
length: 14
size: -
CDR3: CASSTRLPGTEAFF
DNA: TGTGCCAGCAGCACCCGACTCCCTGGCACTGAAGCTTTCTTT

J: TRBJ2-7
V: TRBV7-6
D: TRBD1
length: 16
size: -
CDR3: CASSLGAGQGTHEQYF
DNA: TGTGCCAGCAGCTTAGGAGCGGGACAGGGGACCCACGAGCAGTACTTC

J: TRBJ1-5
V: TRBV10-2
D: -
length: 17
size: -
CDR3: CASSETRAQRSNQPQHF
DNA: TGCGCCAGCAGTGAGACGAGGGCGCAGCGAAGCAATCAGCCCCAGCATTTT

J: TRBJ2-7
V: TRBV4-3
D: TRBD2
length: 14
size: -
CDR3: CASSQVGGDYEQYF
DNA: TGCGCCAGCAGCCAAGTGGGAGGGGACTACGAGCAGTACTTC

J: TRBJ2-5
V: TRBV29-1
D: TRBD2
length: 14
size: -
CDR3: CSSAGLADGGTQYF
DNA: TGCAGCTCCGCGGGACTAGCGGACGGGGGGACCCAGTACTTC

J: TRBJ1-6
V: TRBV27
D: -
length: 14
size: -
CDR3: CASSLGWENSPLHF
DNA: TGTGCCAGCAGTTTAGGTTGGGAGAACTCACCCCTCCACTTT

J: TRBJ2-7
V: TRBV5-6
D: TRBD1
length: 13
size: -
CDR3: CASSPGQPYEQYF
DNA: TGTGCCAGCAGCCCGGGACAGCCCTACGAGCAGTACTTC

J: TRBJ1-5
V: TRBV5-6
D: -
length: 16
size: once
CDR3: CASSLGGGYSNQPQHF
DNA: TGTGCCAGCAGCTTGGGTGGGGGTTATAGCAATCAGCCCCAGCATTTT

J: TRBJ2-2
V: TRBV11-1
D: TRBD1
length: 16
size: -
CDR3: CASSLGQGGSTGELFF
DNA: TGTGCCAGCAGCTTAGGACAGGGTGGGAGCACCGGGGAGCTGTTTTTT

J: TRBJ2-1
V: TRBV5-8
D: TRBD2
length: 15
size: -
CDR3: CASSLGTSGYNEQFF
DNA: TGTGCCAGCAGCCTTGGGACTAGCGGGTACAATGAGCAGTTCTTC

J: TRBJ1-5
V: TRBV7-3
D: TRBD1
length: 16
size: -
CDR3: CASRKMYRGNSQPQHF
DNA: TGTGCCAGCAGGAAAATGTACAGGGGTAACAGTCAGCCCCAGCATTTT

J: TRBJ2-3
V: TRBV29-1
D: -
length: 13
size: -
CDR3: CSPNSPGGGKQYF
DNA: TGCAGCCCTAACTCCCCTGGAGGTGGTAAGCAGTATTTT

J: TRBJ1-1
V: TRBV7-6
D: -
length: 13
size: -
CDR3: CASSLSVNTEAFF
DNA: TGTGCCAGCAGCTTAAGCGTTAACACTGAAGCTTTCTTT